This T cell receptor beta chain appears in the sequencing data of a study of T cell responses to AZD1222 COVID-19 vaccine. The study, taken as a whole, reports: It was only after the peak T cell response that any repertoires were sampled.

With 7 bases removed from V and 0 bases from J, the gap between germline ends came to 11 bases. The CDR3 is made up of 14 amino acids. The V gene's germline CDR1 is MNHEY and CDR2 SVGAGI. Worth noting for this clone: Its antigen is unidentified.

Method: immunoSEQ multiplex PCR; TCRdb's copy keeps in-frame clones and lacks some. This sample has approximately 120,000 clones, with more than 70% found just once. The receptor was derived from an adult in good health. V usage is TRBV6-5 and J usage is TRBJ2-3, with a tentative D call TRBD2 (6 bases). Sequences were derived from peripheral blood, sampled on day 0 of AZD1222 vaccination. The CDR3 sequence is CASTVEGSTDTQYF. The CDR3 DNA is TGTGCCAGCACCGTGGAGGGGAGCACAGATACGCAGTATTTT.